This TCR beta chain was retrieved from a study of shared clonotypes between healthy human individuals. For every subset, genomic DNA was evenly distributed across several immunoSEQ plates. Clones were sequenced by immunoSEQ multiplex PCR, and TCRdb holds only the in-frame ones, with some missing. This table holds roughly 500,000 clones, 70% to 80% found once. The CDR3 has 12 amino acids. Trimming took 8 bases from V and 5 from J, leaving 10 bases between them. CDR1 is LNHDA, CDR2 SQIVND, per germline (reference sequence). The V gene is TRBV19, the J gene TRBJ1-3; weak D call: TRBD1 (6 bases). The source of this sequence is a woman aged 35 to 49 in good health. Some clones in this sample may be carry-over from other donors' samples. The sample comprised PBMCs. In nucleotides, the CDR3 is TGTGCCAGTGGGGACACCCGAAACACCATATATTTT. Amino acids: CASGDTRNTIYF.